Given below is one TCR beta chain in context. This record belongs to a study of blood T cell repertoires in COVID-19. Trimming took 6 bases from V and 1 from J, leaving 10 bases between them. The CDR3 extends over 14 amino acids. Germline CDR1 MNHEY, CDR2 SVGAGI. Produced via immunoSEQ multiplex PCR; TCRdb's table is partial and in-frame only. The sample has some 330,000 clones; 70% to 90% are singletons. The sequenced material came from PBMCs or T cells enriched from blood (not recorded which). This TCR was sampled from a man aged 25 to 45 who had recovered from COVID-19. The rearrangement joins TRBV6-5 to TRBJ1-5; a possible D gene is TRBD1 (6 bases). The CDR3 loop is CASRRTDSNQPQHF. DNA for the CDR3: TGTGCCAGCAGGAGGACAGACAGCAATCAGCCCCAGCATTTT.